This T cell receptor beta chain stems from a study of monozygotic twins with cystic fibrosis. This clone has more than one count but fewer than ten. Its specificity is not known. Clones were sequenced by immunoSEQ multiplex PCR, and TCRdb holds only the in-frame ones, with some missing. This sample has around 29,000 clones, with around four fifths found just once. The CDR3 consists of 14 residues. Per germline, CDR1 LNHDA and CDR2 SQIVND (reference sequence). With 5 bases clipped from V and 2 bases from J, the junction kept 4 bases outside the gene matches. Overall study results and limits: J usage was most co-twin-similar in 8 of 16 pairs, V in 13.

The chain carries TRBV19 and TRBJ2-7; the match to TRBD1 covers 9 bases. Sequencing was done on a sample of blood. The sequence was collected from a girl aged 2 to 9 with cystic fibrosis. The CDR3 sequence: CASSVDRGPYEQYF. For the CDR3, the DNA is TGTGCCAGTAGTGTGGACAGGGGCCCCTACGAGCAGTACTTC.